One and the same sample provided the 2 T cell receptor beta chains below, sequenced in a study of blood T cell repertoires in COVID-19. Sequencing was performed with immunoSEQ multiplex PCR; in TCRdb, only in-frame clones are kept and a portion is missing. In the table there are almost 300,000 clones, 85% to 90% of which are singletons. Sequencing was performed on peripheral blood. All receptors come from a man aged 65 to 79 with acute or convalescent COVID-19.

The chain employs TRBV2 and TRBJ2-7; 8 bases agree with TRBD1. Germline V gene data show CDR1 as SNHLY and CDR2 as FYNNEI. CDR3 size: 14 residues. Trimming removed 1 base from V and 6 bases from J; junction bases left unmatched: 5. The CDR3 DNA sequence: TGTGCCAGCAGTGAAGTAAGGACAGGGAGCGAGCAGTACTTC. This codes for CASSEVRTGSEQYF.

This clone was recorded once. The rearrangement joins TRBV15 to TRBJ2-2; 12 bases line up with TRBD2. J was trimmed by 5 bases and V by 3 bases; bases with no gene match: 1. From germline, CDR1 is LNHNV and CDR2 YYDKDF (reference sequence). The CDR3 spans 15 residues. The CDR3, as DNA: TGTGCCACCAGCAGGGGGACTAGCGGGACCGGGGAGCTGTTTTTT. It translates to CATSRGTSGTGELFF.